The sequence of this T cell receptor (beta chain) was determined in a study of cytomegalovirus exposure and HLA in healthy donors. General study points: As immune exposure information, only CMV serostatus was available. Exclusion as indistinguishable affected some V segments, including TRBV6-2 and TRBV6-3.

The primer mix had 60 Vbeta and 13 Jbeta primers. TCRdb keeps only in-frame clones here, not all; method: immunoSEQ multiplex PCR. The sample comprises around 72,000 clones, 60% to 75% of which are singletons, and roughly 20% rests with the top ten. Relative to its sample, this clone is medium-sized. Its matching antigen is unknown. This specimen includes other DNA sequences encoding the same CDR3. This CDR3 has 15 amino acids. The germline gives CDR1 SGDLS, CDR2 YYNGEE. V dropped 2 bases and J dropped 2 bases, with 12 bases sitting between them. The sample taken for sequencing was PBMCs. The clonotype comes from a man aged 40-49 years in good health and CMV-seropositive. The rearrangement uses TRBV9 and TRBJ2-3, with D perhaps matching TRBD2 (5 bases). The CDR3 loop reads CASSVGGSYTDTQYF. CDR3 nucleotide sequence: TGTGCCAGCAGCGTTGGCGGGTCCTACACAGATACGCAGTATTTT.